These 10 T cell receptor beta chains originate from one sample sequenced in a study of T cell clonality in common variable immunodeficiency (dated by TCRdb to between 2014 and 2016). Receptor libraries were prepared by the immunoSEQ multiplex PCR assay. TCRdb's version of the immuneACCESS table is confined to in-frame rearrangements and falls short of the full clone set. An unresolved V gene accounts for under half of the shortfall where checked; the remainder is of unknown origin. This sample contains approximately 52,000 clones, none of which is a singleton. About 3.4% of the sample is held by the ten biggest clonotypes. The sequenced sample consisted of peripheral blood mononuclear cells. All receptors derive from a person between 18 and 75 years old in good health.

This clone was picked up many times. Coverage ceases 3 residues before the CDR3 finishes, and the germline J gene fills in the end. The rearrangement joins TRBV19 to TRBJ2-7; D perhaps matches TRBD2 (5 bases). Between the trimmed V and J ends, which lost 10 bases and 0 bases, there was a span of 16 bases. This CDR3 is 14 amino acids long. Germline V CDR1 and CDR2: LNHDA, SQIVND (reference sequence). The DNA read from the CDR3 is TGTGCCACCGGAAGGACTCGGAGCTCCTACGAG. Amino acid sequence: CATGRTRSSYE. The whole CDR3 region reads CATGRTRSSYEQYF. Complete variable domain (other parts from reference TRBV19 and TRBJ2-7): DGGITQSPKYLFRKEGQNVTLSCEQNLNHDAMYWYRQDPGQGLRLIYYSQIVNDFQKGDIAEGYSVSREKKESFPLTVTSAQKNPTAFYLCATGRTRSSYEQYFGPGTRLTVT.

Many counts were recorded for this clone. The read ends 3 residues before the CDR3 terminus; that terminus is restored from the germline J gene. This chain connects TRBV7-6 to TRBJ2-2; 7 bases are shared with TRBD1. Germline V gene sequence: CDR1 SGHVS, CDR2 FNYEAQ. The CDR3 loop spans 17 amino acids. The ends lost 1 base at V and 6 bases at J; junction bases unmatched: 11. The CDR3 DNA, read in part, is TGTGCCAGCAGCTTAGGACAGGGCCCCTTAGTGGCCGGGGAG. Translated: CASSLGQGPLVAGE. The whole CDR3 reads CASSLGQGPLVAGELFF.

There are many counts of this clone. The CDR3 end is not reached by the read, which stops 3 residues before it; the germline J gene fills it in. The chain has TRBV29-1 and TRBJ1-1; no reliable D call. The CDR3 contains 15 residues. Germline CDR1 SQVTM, CDR2 ANQGSEA. V was cut by 7 bases and J by 1 base, with 19 bases left in between. The part of the CDR3 DNA that was read is TGCAGCGGTAGGGTGCCGAAATCCCCGAACACTGAA. Amino acid sequence: CSGRVPKSPNTE. The CDR3 reads in full as CSGRVPKSPNTEAFF.

The sample holds many counts of this clone. The CDR3 reads CASSVGQGNTEAFF. CDR3 bases read: TGTGCCAGCTCGGTGGGACAGGGGAACACTGAA. The chain recombines TRBV18 with TRBJ1-1; 9 nucleotides match TRBD1. The read falls 3 residues short of the CDR3 end, and the missing part is taken from the germline J gene. Germline CDR1 and CDR2: KGHSH and LQKENI. The CDR3 length is 14 residues. Losses at the gene ends were 6 bases for V and 1 base for J; bases not matched to a gene: 3.

This clone was seen repeatedly, ten times or more. The read ends 3 residues before the CDR3 terminus; that terminus is restored from the germline J gene. The J gene is TRBJ1-6, the V gene TRBV30, with 7 bases fitting TRBD1. The V gene end was trimmed by 1 base and the J gene end by 7 bases; junction bases not matched to a gene: 10. The CDR3 extends over 16 amino acids. Germline V gene sequence: CDR1 GTSNPN, CDR2 SVGIG (reference sequence). This CDR3 reads CAWSEPPGQKNSPLHF. The sequenced CDR3 bases are TGTGCCTGGAGTGAACCTCCGGGACAGAAAAATTCACCC.

This clone was found many times. Read sequence stops 3 residues before the CDR3 end, and the germline J gene provides the missing end. The chain couples TRBV7-8 to TRBJ2-5; tentative D call: TRBD1 (6 bases). V lost 2 bases, J lost 0 bases, and 10 bases lay in between. Germline loops: CDR1 SGHVS, CDR2 FQNEAQ. The length of the CDR3 is 15 residues. The part of the CDR3 DNA that was read is TGTGCCAGCAGCTTACAGGGGCCGTACCAAGAGACC. This codes for CASSLQGPYQET. From start to end, the CDR3 is CASSLQGPYQETQYF.

This clone was seen repeatedly, ten times or more. The CDR3 is cut off 3 residues early in the read; its end comes from the germline J gene. V gene TRBV12-3 or TRBV12-4 combines with J gene TRBJ2-7; 8 positions match TRBD1. Unmatched junction bases numbered 9, after V lost 5 bases and J lost 6 bases. The CDR3 contains 14 residues. The CDR3 is CASSLLGQGGEQYF. The CDR3 bases that were read are TGTGCCAGCAGTCTACTAGGACAGGGTGGCGAG.

This clone has at least ten counts. The DNA ends 3 residues before the CDR3 does, and the rest of the CDR3 is filled in from the germline J gene. The chain is built from TRBV7-3 and TRBJ1-3; D is unclear. The CDR3 totals 16 residues. Germline lookup yields CDR1 SGHTA and CDR2 FQGTGA. Trimming cost V 5 bases and J 0 bases, with 14 bases left between them. CDR3 bases read: TGTGCCAGCAGCCGTGGGTCGGCAGGCTCTGGAAACACC. Translated: CASSRGSAGSGNT. From start to end, the CDR3 is CASSRGSAGSGNTIYF.

This clone was detected ten times or more. With the read ending 3 residues before the CDR3 end, the germline J gene is used to fill in that end. The rearrangement uses TRBV7-3 and TRBJ2-5; 7 bases line up with TRBD2. The germline V gene has CDR1 SGHTA and CDR2 FQGTGA. The J segment lost 3 bases and the V segment lost 5 bases, leaving 3 bases of the junction unmatched. The CDR3 is 13 amino acids. CDR3 DNA (partial): TGTGCCAGCAGCGGGGGGGGAAAAGAGACC. It specifies CASSGGGKET. The full CDR3 is CASSGGGKETQYF.

Ten or more counts support this clone. The CDR3 is cut off 3 residues early in the read; its end comes from the germline J gene. The V call is TRBV5-4, the J call TRBJ2-1; the match to TRBD2 covers 13 bases. Germline CDR1 SGHNT, CDR2 YYREEE (reference sequence). The CDR3 loop spans 16 amino acids. The trim removed 0 bases at V and 8 bases at J, leaving 5 bases unmatched. The CDR3 loop reads CASSLEGLAGEDEQFF. The sequenced CDR3 bases are TGTGCCAGCAGCTTGGAAGGACTAGCGGGAGAGGATGAG. The full variable domain, with the rest looked up from reference TRBV5-4 and TRBJ2-1, is ETGVTQSPTHLIKTRGQQVTLRCSSQSGHNTVSWYQQALGQGPQFIFQYYREEENGRGNFPPRFSGLQFPNYSSELNVNALELDDSALYLCASSLEGLAGEDEQFFGPGTRLTVL.